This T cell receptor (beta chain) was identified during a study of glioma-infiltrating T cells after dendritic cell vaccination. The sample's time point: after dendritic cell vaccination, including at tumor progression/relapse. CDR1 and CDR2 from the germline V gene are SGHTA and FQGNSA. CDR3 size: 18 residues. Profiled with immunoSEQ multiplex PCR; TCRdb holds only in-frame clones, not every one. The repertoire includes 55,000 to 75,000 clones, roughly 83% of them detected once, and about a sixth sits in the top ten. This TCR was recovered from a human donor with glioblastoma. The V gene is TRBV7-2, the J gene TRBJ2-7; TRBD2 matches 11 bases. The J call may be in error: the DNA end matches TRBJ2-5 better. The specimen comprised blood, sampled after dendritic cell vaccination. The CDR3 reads CASSLEAASGGQMGTQYF. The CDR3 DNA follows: TGTGCCAGCAGCTTAGAAGCGGCTAGCGGGGGGCAGATGGGGACCCAGTACTTC.